A selection of T cell receptor beta chains follows, all from one sample in a study of cytomegalovirus exposure and HLA in healthy donors. TCRdb's copy holds only in-frame clones and misses some; the assay was immunoSEQ multiplex PCR. The table lists 200,000 or so clones, roughly 80% of them singletons, with about 2.7% in the top ten. The sample was PBMCs. These receptors came from a woman aged 25 to 39 in good health and CMV-seronegative. CDR3s include the opening cysteine and the closing phenylalanine or tryptophan. Each record gives: J gene, D gene, clone size, V gene, CDR3 protein, CDR3 DNA. The D gene is left open where the match is weak. Size values are once, few and many counts, or a class for expanded clones, and some rows have none.

TRBJ2-5 | TRBD1 | NA | TRBV7-2 | CASSLNRGRETQYF | TGTGCCAGCAGCTTGAACAGGGGGCGAGAGACCCAGTACTTC
TRBJ1-4 | NA | NA | TRBV6-5 | CASSYAGATNEKLFF | TGTGCCAGCAGTTACGCGGGGGCAACTAATGAAAAACTGTTTTTT
TRBJ1-3 | NA | NA | TRBV9 | CASSPPFGNTIYF | TGTGCCAGCAGCCCCCCGTTTGGAAACACCATATATTTT
TRBJ2-7 | TRBD1 | NA | TRBV18 | CASSPYRDRVYEQYF | TGTGCCAGCTCACCCTACCGGGACAGGGTATACGAGCAGTACTTC
TRBJ2-7 | TRBD1 | few | TRBV6-5 | CASSYGTGIDEQYF | TGTGCCAGCAGTTACGGGACAGGGATCGACGAGCAGTACTTC
TRBJ2-7 | TRBD1 | NA | TRBV5-4 | CASSFQGDYYEQYF | TGTGCCAGCAGCTTCCAGGGGGATTACTACGAGCAGTACTTC
TRBJ2-3 | NA | NA | TRBV5-1 | CASSLSFTDTQYF | TGCGCCAGCAGCTTGTCTTTCACAGATACGCAGTATTTT
TRBJ2-2 | TRBD2 | NA | TRBV27 | CASSLLAGGLGELFF | TGTGCCAGCAGTTTGCTAGCGGGGGGGCTCGGGGAGCTGTTTTTT
TRBJ1-6 | NA | NA | TRBV4-1 | CASSQPSGDNSPLHF | TGCGCCAGCAGCCAACCGTCGGGGGATAATTCACCCCTCCACTTT
TRBJ2-3 | NA | NA | TRBV5-4 | CASSFQPLIDTQYF | TGTGCCAGCAGCTTCCAACCACTTATAGATACGCAGTATTTT
TRBJ1-6 | NA | NA | TRBV12-5 | CASGLMGDNSPLHF | TGTGCTAGTGGTTTGATGGGAGATAATTCACCCCTCCACTTT
TRBJ2-5 | NA | NA | TRBV30 | CAWRVRGQETQYF | TGTGCCTGGAGGGTGCGGGGACAAGAGACCCAGTACTTC
TRBJ2-2 | NA | few | TRBV5-4 | CASSPPEGQNTGELFF | TGTGCCAGCAGCCCCCCCGAGGGTCAGAACACCGGGGAGCTGTTTTTT
TRBJ2-4 | NA | NA | TRBV21-1 | CASSSQRPLAVGDIQYF | TGTGCCAGCAGCTCGCAAAGACCGCTAGCGGTTGGAGACATTCAGTACTTC
TRBJ2-3 | NA | NA | TRBV7-9 | CASSLGEYTDTQYF | TGTGCCAGCAGCTTAGGAGAATACACAGATACGCAGTATTTT
TRBJ1-5 | TRBD1 | NA | TRBV10-3 | CAISDRVAQPQHF | TGTGCCATCAGCGACAGGGTAGCTCAGCCCCAGCATTTT
TRBJ1-5 | NA | NA | TRBV10-2 | CASNQGSPFNQPQHF | TGCGCCAGCAACCAGGGGTCGCCTTTCAATCAGCCCCAGCATTTT
TRBJ1-5 | TRBD1 | NA | TRBV11-2 | CASSLDRTGLNQPQHF | TGTGCCAGCAGCTTAGATCGGACAGGGTTGAATCAGCCCCAGCATTTT
TRBJ2-1 | NA | NA | TRBV27 | CASSLPGHYTSYNEQFF | TGTGCCAGCAGTTTACCCGGACACTACACCTCCTACAATGAGCAGTTCTTC
TRBJ1-1 | TRBD1 | NA | TRBV30 | CAWIRGTASNTEAFF | TGTGCCTGGATCCGTGGGACAGCCTCGAACACTGAAGCTTTCTTT
TRBJ2-1 | TRBD2 | once | TRBV6-5 | CASRQRGEYNEQFF | TGTGCCAGCCGACAGCGGGGGGAATACAATGAGCAGTTCTTC
TRBJ2-2 | NA | NA | TRBV4-1 | CASSQALRPGLHTGELFF | TGCGCCAGCAGCCAAGCCCTTAGACCGGGACTTCACACCGGGGAGCTGTTTTTT
TRBJ2-3 | TRBD2 | NA | TRBV30 | CAWRPRAGGQYF | TGTGCCTGGAGGCCCCGAGCGGGAGGCCAGTATTTT
TRBJ2-3 | NA | NA | TRBV9 | CASSPRWRGLLSTDTQYF | TGTGCCAGCAGCCCGAGGTGGAGGGGGCTCCTCAGCACAGATACGCAGTATTTT
TRBJ1-3 | TRBD1 | few | TRBV30 | CAWSTGDSGNTIYF | TGTGCCTGGAGTACAGGGGACTCTGGAAACACCATATATTTT
TRBJ1-2 | NA | few | TRBV2 | CASSSGQSYGYTF | TGTGCCAGCAGCTCCGGACAGAGCTATGGCTACACCTTC
TRBJ2-5 | TRBD2 | once | TRBV9 | CASSVGTSGYQETQYF | TGTGCCAGCAGCGTAGGGACTAGCGGATACCAAGAGACCCAGTACTTC
TRBJ2-1 | NA | NA | TRBV11-2 | CASGSRVRDNEQFF | TGTGCCAGCGGGTCGAGGGTGCGAGACAATGAGCAGTTCTTC
TRBJ2-3 | NA | NA | TRBV11-3 | CASSPMQGTDTQYF | TGTGCCAGCAGCCCAATGCAGGGTACAGATACGCAGTATTTT
TRBJ1-5 | NA | NA | TRBV2 | CASSGRAGISNQPQHF | TGTGCCAGCAGTGGGCGGGCAGGAATTAGCAATCAGCCCCAGCATTTT
TRBJ2-2 | NA | NA | TRBV10-3 | CAISVTGVTGELFF | TGTGCCATCAGTGTTACGGGGGTTACCGGGGAGCTGTTTTTT
TRBJ2-7 | TRBD2 | NA | TRBV5-4 | CASSYGAGAAYEQYF | TGTGCCAGCAGCTATGGAGCGGGAGCGGCCTACGAGCAGTACTTC
TRBJ2-5 | TRBD1 | NA | TRBV27 | CASSWTGGEETQYF | TGTGCCAGCAGTTGGACAGGAGGTGAAGAGACCCAGTACTTC
TRBJ2-1 | TRBD2 | NA | TRBV6-1 | CASSGPPRREYSYNEQFF | TGTGCCAGCAGTGGGCCTCCCAGGCGGGAGTATTCCTACAATGAGCAGTTCTTC
TRBJ1-1 | NA | few | TRBV6-5 | CASSYSNRLNTEAFF | TGTGCCAGCAGTTACTCGAACAGATTGAACACTGAAGCTTTCTTT
TRBJ1-6 | NA | NA | TRBV30 | CAWSPTPGYNSPLHF | TGTGCCTGGAGTCCCACTCCGGGATATAATTCACCCCTCCACTTT
TRBJ1-5 | TRBD1 | NA | TRBV5-6 | CASSLGGTENQPQHF | TGTGCCAGCAGCTTGGGCGGGACAGAAAATCAGCCCCAGCATTTT
TRBJ2-7 | NA | NA | TRBV4-1 | CASSQGSEQYF | TGCGCCAGCAGCCAAGGGAGCGAGCAGTACTTC
TRBJ1-5 | NA | NA | TRBV11-2 | CASSLRGLNQPQHF | TGTGCCAGCAGCTTGCGGGGTCTCAATCAGCCCCAGCATTTT
TRBJ1-5 | NA | NA | TRBV7-9 | CASSLDSLAGQPQHF | TGTGCCAGCAGCTTAGACAGCCTAGCAGGTCAGCCCCAGCATTTT
TRBJ2-1 | NA | NA | TRBV27 | CASSFGVQVTINEQFF | TGTGCCAGCAGTTTTGGGGTACAGGTCACCATCAATGAGCAGTTCTTC
TRBJ2-3 | TRBD2 | NA | TRBV7-9 | CASSVAGAYTDTQYF | TGTGCCAGCAGTGTAGCGGGGGCATACACAGATACGCAGTATTTT
TRBJ2-7 | TRBD1 | NA | TRBV27 | CASSPTPDRGTYEQYF | TGTGCCAGCAGTCCCACCCCGGACAGGGGCACCTACGAGCAGTACTTC
TRBJ2-1 | TRBD1 | once | TRBV18 | CASSPRDRGNNEQFF | TGTGCCAGCTCACCCCGGGACAGGGGGAACAATGAGCAGTTCTTC
TRBJ2-7 | NA | NA | TRBV6-5 | CASSYSGYYSYEQYF | TGTGCCAGCAGTTACTCAGGCTACTACTCCTACGAGCAGTACTTC
TRBJ1-1 | TRBD1 | NA | TRBV5-4 | CASSRGTGATEAFF | TGTGCCAGCAGCCGGGGGACAGGGGCTACTGAAGCTTTCTTT
TRBJ2-3 | NA | NA | TRBV6-5 | CASSYSRWSEDTQYF | TGTGCCAGCAGTTACTCAAGGTGGAGCGAGGATACGCAGTATTTT
TRBJ1-1 | NA | NA | TRBV30 | CAWRNTGNTEAFF | TGTGCCTGGAGGAATACAGGGAACACTGAAGCTTTCTTT
TRBJ2-2 | NA | NA | TRBV11-2 | CASSHNRGKNTGELFF | TGTGCCAGCAGCCACAACCGGGGAAAAAACACCGGGGAGCTGTTTTTT
TRBJ2-2 | TRBD1 | NA | TRBV28 | CASRLRQGKAGELFF | TGTGCCAGCAGACTGAGACAGGGGAAGGCCGGGGAGCTGTTTTTT
TRBJ1-6 | NA | once | TRBV30 | CAWSLDYNSPLHF | TGTGCCTGGTCGCTAGATTATAATTCACCCCTCCACTTT
TRBJ2-3 | TRBD2 | NA | TRBV7-9 | CASSLVGGRATDTQYF | TGTGCCAGCAGCTTAGTAGGCGGGAGGGCTACAGATACGCAGTATTTT
TRBJ2-3 | NA | NA | TRBV5-1 | CASIPNVGARSTDTQYF | TGCGCCAGCATACCTAATGTGGGGGCGCGGAGCACAGATACGCAGTATTTT
TRBJ1-4 | NA | NA | TRBV7-2 | CASSLARQPNEKLFF | TGTGCCAGCAGCTTAGCGCGACAGCCTAATGAAAAACTGTTTTTT
TRBJ2-2 | NA | NA | TRBV18 | CASSPPTGSPGELFF | TGTGCCAGCTCACCACCTACAGGGTCCCCCGGGGAGCTGTTTTTT
TRBJ2-7 | TRBD1 | NA | TRBV27 | CASSLSVGTGGLGEQYF | TGTGCCAGCAGTTTATCGGTTGGGACAGGGGGATTAGGTGAGCAGTACTTC
TRBJ2-6 | NA | once | TRBV7-3 | CASSRRTDGANVLTF | TGTGCCAGCAGCAGAAGGACAGATGGGGCCAACGTCCTGACTTTC
TRBJ2-7 | NA | NA | TRBV5-6 | CASSRQPNDEQYF | TGTGCCAGCAGCCGACAACCGAACGACGAGCAGTACTTC
TRBJ2-1 | TRBD2 | once | TRBV4-1 | CASSLGLAEAREQFF | TGCGCCAGCAGCCTCGGACTAGCGGAGGCTCGTGAGCAGTTCTTC